Below are 19 T cell receptor beta chains sequenced from a single sample in a study of T cells after yellow fever vaccination. TCRdb processed the 5' RACE reads anew with MiXCR; each CDR3 protein has one entry. The data hold some 300,000 distinct CDR3 sequences, with approximately 8% observed a single time. Sequencing used PBMCs, obtained around 45 days after the first yellow fever vaccination. Receptor source: a man aged 18 to 29 who received the YFV17D yellow fever vaccine.

V usage is TRBV6-5 and J usage is TRBJ1-1, with a possible D match to TRBD1 (5 bases). The CDR3 consists of 14 residues. V was trimmed by 3 bases and J by 1 base, leaving 9 bases between them. Germline CDR1 is MNHEY and CDR2 is SVGAGI. CDR3 sequence: CASSYDQGNTEAFF. CDR3 nucleotides: TGTGCCAGCAGTTATGACCAGGGGAACACTGAAGCTTTCTTT.

V usage is TRBV4-1 and J usage is TRBJ2-2; D remains ambiguous. Germline V CDR1 and CDR2: MGHRA, YSYEKL. The length of the CDR3 is 16 residues. Trimming took off 2 bases at V and 0 bases at J, with 10 bases between the two ends. CDR3 in amino acids: CASSQYGDANTGELFF. In DNA form, the CDR3 reads TGCGCCAGCAGCCAATATGGAGACGCGAACACCGGGGAGCTGTTTTTT.

The table lists this clonotype with many counts. The genes are TRBV29-1 and TRBJ1-6, with D perhaps matching TRBD1 (6 bases). Per germline, CDR1 SQVTM and CDR2 ANQGSEA. Trimming removed 6 bases at V and 7 bases at J, with 13 bases between. The CDR3 loop spans 13 amino acids. CDR3 bases: TGCAGCGTGGGGGCAGATAGAAATTCACCCCTCCACTTT. Translated, it gives CSVGADRNSPLHF.

V is TRBV12-3 or TRBV12-4 and J is TRBJ2-3; either TRBD1 or TRBD2 may supply D (5 bases each). This CDR3 is 14 amino acids long. V lost 5 bases and J 5 bases, leaving 14 bases between the germline ends. The CDR3 region has the DNA TGTGCCAGCAGTGCGACAGTTGCGGGAGATACGCAGTATTTT. It yields the protein CASSATVAGDTQYF.

In its sample, this clonotype was seen a few times. V is TRBV7-3 and J is TRBJ1-1; D is undetermined. The CDR3 contains 15 residues. Germline loops: CDR1 SGHTA, CDR2 FQGTGA. V was clipped by 2 bases and J by 4 bases, with 14 bases between them. DNA of the CDR3: TGTGCCAGCAGCTTATCCTCGAACCGTGGCACTGAAGCTTTCTTT. Its translation is CASSLSSNRGTEAFF.

The chain is built from TRBV7-3 and TRBJ2-1; 7 bases agree with TRBD2. The CDR3 has 14 residues. After removal of 2 bases from V and 5 bases from J, the junction contained 3 bases not matched to a gene. CDR1 is SGHTA and CDR2 is FQGTGA in the germline V gene. This CDR3 is CASSLAGVNNEQFF. DNA of the CDR3: TGTGCCAGCAGCTTAGCGGGGGTGAACAATGAGCAGTTCTTC.

The chain is built from TRBV5-4 and TRBJ2-2; 13 bases match TRBD2. This CDR3 has 15 residues. Germline CDR1 is SGHNT and CDR2 is YYREEE (reference sequence). The J segment lost 6 bases and the V segment lost 3 bases, leaving 2 bases of the junction unmatched. CDR3 sequence (DNA): TGTGCCAGCAGCTCCACTAGCGGGGGGGCCGGGGAGCTGTTTTTT. Residues: CASSSTSGGAGELFF. Full variable domain (remainder filled in from reference TRBV5-4 and TRBJ2-2): ETGVTQSPTHLIKTRGQQVTLRCSSQSGHNTVSWYQQALGQGPQFIFQYYREEENGRGNFPPRFSGLQFPNYSSELNVNALELDDSALYLCASSSTSGGAGELFFGEGSRLTVL.

This clonotype was observed a few times. The chain has TRBV5-1 and TRBJ2-2; 8 nucleotides agree with TRBD1. This CDR3 has 18 residues. V lost 7 bases and J lost 0; bases outside the gene matches: 14. CDR1 and CDR2 (germline): SGHRS, YFSETQ. The CDR3 sequence is CASGVRPPTGANTGELFF. The CDR3 coding sequence is TGCGCCAGCGGAGTACGACCTCCGACAGGGGCGAACACCGGGGAGCTGTTTTTT.

V is TRBV5-5 and J is TRBJ1-4, with 7 positions matching TRBD1. The CDR3 runs 13 residues. Germline loops: CDR1 SGHKS, CDR2 YYEKEE (reference sequence). The junction had 5 bases not matched to a gene; V was cut back by 4 bases and J by 8 bases. CDR3 in amino acids: CASSPTGPEKLFF. The CDR3 coding sequence is TGTGCCAGCAGCCCGACAGGGCCGGAAAAACTGTTTTTT.

There are many counts of this clonotype. The CDR3 coding sequence is TGCGCCAGCAGCGATCTATACCAAGAGACCCAGTACTTC. Protein: CASSDLYQETQYF. The chain carries TRBV5-1 and TRBJ2-5; D gene ambiguous. Trimming cost V 4 bases and J 0 bases, with 7 bases left between them. The CDR3 length is 13 residues. The germline V gene has CDR1 SGHRS and CDR2 YFSETQ.

V usage is TRBV7-2 and J usage is TRBJ2-2, with a tentative D call TRBD2 (6 bases). There are 15 residues in the CDR3. Trimming left V 6 bases short and J 5 bases short, with 16 bases between. The germline gives CDR1 SGHTA, CDR2 FQGNSA. In DNA, the CDR3 is TGTGCCAGCAGAGTTATAAATGGAGGGACCGGGGAGCTGTTTTTT. Protein: CASRVINGGTGELFF.

This clonotype was counted ten times or more. The V and J genes are TRBV27 and TRBJ2-1; either TRBD1 or TRBD2 may supply D (6 bases each). Germline assignment: CDR1 MNHEY and CDR2 SMNVEV (reference sequence). This CDR3 has 14 residues. Trimming shortened V by 0 bases and J by 4 bases, and 7 bases separated the two germline ends. This chain's CDR3 is CASSLSGGYNEQFF. The CDR3 coding sequence is TGTGCCAGCAGTTTATCAGGGGGGTACAATGAGCAGTTCTTC.

The chain carries TRBV12-3 or TRBV12-4 and TRBJ1-2; no clear D gene. V lost 4 bases and J lost 0, with 6 bases in between. CDR3 length equals 13 residues. This CDR3 reads CASSYQSNYGYTF. CDR3 DNA: TGTGCCAGCAGTTATCAATCTAACTATGGCTACACCTTC.

This clonotype has a handful of counts. The chain combines TRBV11-1 with TRBJ1-3; D perhaps matches TRBD1 (5 bases). Trimming took off 6 bases at V and 2 bases at J, with 23 bases between the two ends. The germline V gene has CDR1 SGHAT and CDR2 FQDESV (reference sequence). The CDR3 is 18 residues long. This chain's CDR3 is CASRGGDSHPLAGNTIYF. The CDR3 coding sequence is TGTGCCAGCAGGGGTGGTGACAGTCATCCCCTAGCTGGAAACACCATATATTTT.

The chain uses TRBV25-1 and TRBJ1-2, with 9 bases fitting TRBD1. Germline-derived CDR1 and CDR2 are MGHDK and SYGVNS. The V segment lost 7 bases and the J segment 8 bases; nucleotides outside the gene matches: 11. CDR3 length: 14 residues. DNA of the CDR3: TGTGCCAGCACCCCGGGACAGGGTGGCTACGGCTACACCTTC. Its protein product is CASTPGQGGYGYTF.

This chain joins TRBV27 and TRBJ2-5; D tentatively fits TRBD1 or TRBD2 (5 bases each). V was pared by 8 bases and J by 5 bases, with 15 bases between. Germline loops: CDR1 MNHEY, CDR2 SMNVEV (reference sequence). The length of the CDR3 is 13 residues. CDR3 bases: TGTGCCAGCCGAAACCGGGACCTTGAGACCCAGTACTTC. It encodes CASRNRDLETQYF.

This clonotype has at least ten counts. The chain links TRBV5-4 to TRBJ1-1, with a weak D call TRBD1 (5 bases). The germline V gene has CDR1 SGHNT and CDR2 YYREEE (reference sequence). Trimming removed 4 bases at V and 1 base at J, with 11 bases between. The CDR3 totals 14 residues. Here the CDR3 DNA reads TGTGCCAGCAGCCCACAGACAGCGAACACTGAAGCTTTCTTT. Translating it yields CASSPQTANTEAFF. The full variable domain, rest sourced from reference TRBV5-4 and TRBJ1-1, is ETGVTQSPTHLIKTRGQQVTLRCSSQSGHNTVSWYQQALGQGPQFIFQYYREEENGRGNFPPRFSGLQFPNYSSELNVNALELDDSALYLCASSPQTANTEAFFGQGTRLTVV.

Many counts were recorded for this clonotype. The V gene is TRBV13, the J gene TRBJ2-1; no firm D call. Trimming removed 4 bases at V and 6 bases at J, with 7 bases between. Germline CDR1 is PRHDT and CDR2 is FYEKMQ (reference sequence). There are 12 residues in the CDR3. CDR3 DNA sequence: TGTGCCAGCAGCTCCATGGTCAATGAGCAGTTCTTC. Protein: CASSSMVNEQFF.

This chain uses TRBV5-1 with TRBJ2-7; 7 bases map to TRBD1. After removal of 4 bases from V and 2 bases from J, the junction contained 6 bases not matched to a gene. The CDR3 is made up of 14 amino acids. Per germline, CDR1 SGHRS and CDR2 YFSETQ. For the CDR3, the DNA is TGCGCCAGCAGCCCGATTGACAGGGCCTACGAGCAGTACTTC. Protein sequence: CASSPIDRAYEQYF.